These 28 T cell receptor beta chains were all obtained from the same sample, sequenced in a study of post-analysis software for immune sequencing data. Study outcomes and limitations: The study found TRBV5-6, TRBV5-1 and TRBV20-1 among about five TRBV segments more frequent in patients than controls.

The antigens these receptors bind are not known. Sequencing libraries made from TCR beta cDNA carried unique molecular identifiers. Each CDR3 protein gets one entry after TCRdb re-called the PCR reads with MiXCR. The sample has some 700,000 distinct CDR3 sequences; 55% to 60% are singletons. Sequencing was carried out using blood. These receptors originate from a girl between 2 and 10 years old with multiple sclerosis.

In its sample, this clonotype was seen a few times. V gene TRBV5-1 combines with J gene TRBJ2-3; D is ambiguous. Per the germline V gene, CDR1 is SGHRS and CDR2 is YFSETQ. V gave up 2 bases and J gave up 2 bases, with 9 bases separating them. The CDR3 is 14 residues long. This CDR3 reads CASSFSSYTDTQYF. The DNA for the CDR3 is TGCGCCAGCAGCTTTTCGTCGTACACAGATACGCAGTATTTT.

This chain uses TRBV20-1 with TRBJ2-1, with 15 nucleotides matching TRBD2. The CDR3 spans 16 residues. V lost 6 bases to trimming and J lost 5 bases; unmatched junction nucleotides: 8. CDR1 DFQATT and CDR2 SNEGSKA come from the germline V gene (reference sequence). CDR3 in amino acids: CSAPGTSGGPHNEQFF. CDR3 DNA: TGCAGTGCACCCGGGACTAGCGGGGGGCCTCACAATGAGCAGTTCTTC.

In its sample, this clonotype was seen a few times. This chain connects TRBV13 to TRBJ2-1; possible D gene TRBD2, 5 bases. The germline gives CDR1 PRHDT, CDR2 FYEKMQ (reference sequence). The CDR3 sequence is 14 residues long. V was pared by 0 bases and J by 9 bases, with 12 bases between. The chain's CDR3 is CASSLGSPGSEQFF. CDR3 DNA: TGTGCCAGCAGCTTAGGTAGCCCGGGGAGTGAGCAGTTCTTC.

The V gene is TRBV9, the J gene TRBJ2-1; perhaps TRBD2 as D (6 bases). The V gene's germline CDR1 is SGDLS and CDR2 YYNGEE. Trimming cost V 0 bases and J 4 bases, with 14 bases left between them. This CDR3 region has 16 residues. CDR3 region: CASSVEATGDYNEQFF. Written as DNA, the CDR3 is TGTGCCAGCAGCGTAGAGGCTACGGGGGATTACAATGAGCAGTTCTTC.

The chain links TRBV13 to TRBJ2-7; D possibly matches TRBD1 or TRBD2 (5 bases each). Germline CDR1 PRHDT, CDR2 FYEKMQ (reference sequence). Between the trimmed V and J ends, which lost 2 bases and 6 bases, there was a span of 8 bases. The CDR3 length is 12 residues. This CDR3 is CASSLRGTEQYF. Written as DNA, the CDR3 is TGTGCCAGCAGCTTAAGAGGGACCGAGCAGTACTTC.

The V gene is TRBV20-1, the J gene TRBJ2-7; D possibly matches TRBD1 or TRBD2 (5 bases each). CDR3 length equals 11 residues. Germline loops: CDR1 DFQATT, CDR2 SNEGSKA (reference sequence). V was shortened by 0 bases and J by 12 bases, with 12 bases between the two germline ends. The CDR3, as DNA: TGCAGTGCTAGAGACGGGACCTCCCCGTACTTC. It translates to CSARDGTSPYF.

The chain couples TRBV6-2 or TRBV6-3 to TRBJ2-5, with 12 bases that match TRBD2. Germline V gives CDR1 MNHEY, CDR2 SVGEGT. The CDR3 has 15 amino acids. The V segment lost 3 bases and the J segment 4 bases; nucleotides outside the gene matches: 3. In DNA form, the CDR3 reads TGTGCCAGCAGTTATGGACTAGCGGGATCAGAGACCCAGTACTTC. Translating gives CASSYGLAGSETQYF.

The chain carries TRBV20-1 and TRBJ1-2, with D possibly matching TRBD1 (6 bases). Trimming took off 0 bases at V and 5 bases at J, with 10 bases between the two ends. The CDR3 contains 13 residues. Germline CDR1 is DFQATT and CDR2 is SNEGSKA (reference sequence). The CDR3 spells CSAREGGAYGYTF. The CDR3 nucleotides are TGCAGTGCTAGAGAGGGGGGGGCTTATGGCTACACCTTC.

The V call is TRBV6-2 or TRBV6-3, the J call TRBJ2-5; D might be TRBD2 (6 bases). This CDR3 is built from 20 residues. V lost 5 bases to trimming and J lost 0 bases, with 28 bases between them. The germline V gene has CDR1 MNHEY and CDR2 SVGEGT. CDR3 DNA: TGTGCCAGCAGTATGGAGGGTTCCGGGACGGAGGCTGCGTACCAAGAGACCCAGTACTTC. Translating gives CASSMEGSGTEAAYQETQYF.

This chain joins TRBV7-2 and TRBJ1-6; a possible D gene is TRBD1 (6 bases). The CDR3 covers 15 residues. The germline V gene encodes CDR1 SGHTA and CDR2 FQGNSA. V was clipped by 1 base and J by 3 bases, with 7 bases between them. The CDR3 sequence is CASSLEGHYNSPLHF. The CDR3, as DNA: TGTGCCAGCAGCTTAGAGGGACACTATAATTCACCCCTCCACTTT.

This clonotype has more than one count but fewer than ten. The gene calls are TRBV5-4 and TRBJ2-1; D unclear. V lost 0 bases and J lost 6, with 13 bases in between. CDR1 SGHNT and CDR2 YYREEE come from the germline V gene (reference sequence). The CDR3 extends over 15 amino acids. CDR3 nucleotides: TGTGCCAGCAGCTTGGTAGCAATGAAGGGCAATGAGCAGTTCTTC. Translating it yields CASSLVAMKGNEQFF.

This clonotype turned up a few times. The V call is TRBV20-1, the J call TRBJ2-7; D ambiguous. The V end was cut by 0 bases, the J end by 2 bases, with 14 bases between. This CDR3 comprises 15 residues. Germline loops: CDR1 DFQATT, CDR2 SNEGSKA (reference sequence). CDR3: CSARDRENIPYEQYF. The CDR3 nucleotides are TGCAGTGCTAGAGATCGTGAGAACATTCCCTACGAGCAGTACTTC.

The chain carries TRBV10-3 and TRBJ2-7; D perhaps matches TRBD2 (6 bases). The CDR3 is 16 residues long. V lost 4 bases and J 0 bases, leaving 16 bases between the germline ends. CDR1 ENHRY and CDR2 SYGVKD come from the germline V gene. The chain's CDR3 is CAISVREGGNSYEQYF. The DNA for the CDR3 is TGTGCCATCAGTGTTAGGGAAGGCGGGAACTCCTACGAGCAGTACTTC.

This chain joins TRBV7-9 and TRBJ2-5; TRBD1 agrees at 7 bases. This CDR3 has 14 residues. Trimming removed 4 bases from V and 2 bases from J; junction bases left unmatched: 4. Germline V gene lookup returns CDR1 SEHNR and CDR2 FQNEAQ (reference sequence). CDR3 residues: CASSYDRVQETQYF. The CDR3 nucleotides are TGTGCCAGCAGCTACGACAGGGTACAAGAGACCCAGTACTTC.

This sequence joins TRBV21-1 and TRBJ2-4; the table assigns TRBD1, which was not confirmed against the DNA. TRBV21-1 is marked as a pseudogene. There are 16 residues in the CDR3. The CDR3, as DNA: TGTGCCAGCAGCTTCCCGGCAGGGTGTTCGAAAAACATTCAGTACTTC. This codes for CASSFPAGCSKNIQYF.

This sequence joins TRBV5-5 and TRBJ2-4, with TRBD1 as a possible D gene (6 bases). Germline-derived CDR1 and CDR2 are SGHKS and YYEKEE (reference sequence). This CDR3 has 16 amino acids. Trimming took 1 base from V and 3 from J, leaving 14 bases between them. CDR3 region: CASSLPSTGNKNIQYF. The CDR3 nucleotides read TGTGCCAGCAGCTTGCCATCGACAGGCAACAAAAACATTCAGTACTTC.

V gene TRBV10-3 combines with J gene TRBJ2-2; no clear D. CDR3 length equals 13 residues. In germline, CDR1 is ENHRY, CDR2 SYGVKD. V lost 2 bases, J lost 6 bases, and 7 bases lay in between. CDR3 DNA sequence: TGTGCCATCAGTGAGAACAGCCCCGGGGAGCTGTTTTTT. This codes for CAISENSPGELFF.

The J gene is TRBJ1-2, the V gene TRBV20-1; 9 bases are a match to TRBD1. V gave up 5 bases and J gave up 4 bases; unmatched junction bases: 14. Germline V gives CDR1 DFQATT, CDR2 SNEGSKA (reference sequence). The CDR3 sequence is 16 residues long. CDR3 DNA: TGCAGTGCTTTCGTAACCGGGACAGGGACTTTCTATGGCTACACCTTC. Protein sequence: CSAFVTGTGTFYGYTF.

The chain combines TRBV4-2 with TRBJ1-2, with 7 bases identical to TRBD1. This CDR3 is 15 amino acids long. Looked up from germline, CDR1 is LGHNA and CDR2 is YNFKEQ. The V and J ends lost 0 bases and 8 bases, in that order; junction bases with no gene match: 9. The CDR3 bases are TGTGCCAGCAGCCAAGATCACATCAGGGGGAGCGGCTACACCTTC. Encoded protein: CASSQDHIRGSGYTF.

This chain joins TRBV6-6 and TRBJ1-6, with D maybe TRBD1 (5 bases). Per the germline V gene, CDR1 is MNHNY and CDR2 is SVGAGI (reference sequence). The CDR3 is made up of 15 amino acids. Trimming left V 7 bases short and J 7 bases short, with 17 bases between. The CDR3 nucleotides are TGTGCCAGCACCTACACGGGACGGGGAAATTCACCCCTCCACTTT. The encoded protein is CASTYTGRGNSPLHF.

V is TRBV29-1 and J is TRBJ2-5; D is perhaps TRBD1 (6 bases). V was clipped by 7 bases and J by 1 base, with 13 bases between them. CDR3 size: 13 residues. CDR1 is SQVTM and CDR2 is ANQGSEA in the germline V gene. Written as DNA, the CDR3 is TGCAGCGCCCTAAGACAGGCCCAAGAGACCCAGTACTTC. This codes for CSALRQAQETQYF.

This chain connects TRBV27 to TRBJ2-3, with 7 nucleotides matching TRBD1. The CDR3 loop spans 16 amino acids. V gave up 6 bases and J gave up 2 bases; unmatched junction bases: 11. Germline CDR1 MNHEY, CDR2 SMNVEV (reference sequence). CDR3 nucleotides: TGTGCCAGCAGGACAGGGTTGGCAGGGCCCACAGATACGCAGTATTTT. It is translated as CASRTGLAGPTDTQYF.

The rearrangement links TRBV27 to TRBJ2-1, with TRBD2 identical over 9 bases. Trimming removed 3 bases from V and 0 bases from J; junction bases left unmatched: 9. The CDR3 is 18 residues long. The germline gives CDR1 MNHEY, CDR2 SMNVEV (reference sequence). The CDR3 sequence: CASSLRTSAFSSYNEQFF. The CDR3 nucleotides read TGTGCCAGCAGTTTGAGGACTAGCGCGTTTAGCTCCTACAATGAGCAGTTCTTC.

This clonotype showed up just a few times. The chain recombines TRBV3-1 with TRBJ2-7; D ambiguous. The CDR3 runs to 13 residues. With 0 bases removed from V and 5 bases from J, the gap between germline ends came to 8 bases. Germline V lookup: CDR1 LGHDT, CDR2 YNNKEL (reference sequence). CDR3 protein: CASSQELLNEQYF. CDR3 in DNA: TGTGCCAGCAGCCAAGAGCTCCTGAACGAGCAGTACTTC.

J is TRBJ2-5 and V is TRBV5-1; 13 positions agree with TRBD2. CDR3 length: 19 residues. V was pared by 4 bases and J by 3 bases, with 15 bases of the junction left unmatched. Germline V gene lookup returns CDR1 SGHRS and CDR2 YFSETQ. CDR3 in DNA: TGCGCCAGCAGCGGCCCCCGGACTAGCGGGAGCGTGGTGGAAGAGACCCAGTACTTC. Its translation is CASSGPRTSGSVVEETQYF.

This clonotype was observed a handful of times. V is TRBV20-1 and J is TRBJ2-7; 9 bases line up with TRBD2. Per germline, CDR1 DFQATT and CDR2 SNEGSKA (reference sequence). V lost 2 bases and J lost 4; bases outside the gene matches: 6. The CDR3 is 14 residues long. In DNA form, the CDR3 reads TGCAGTGCTAGACTAGCGGGAACTAAATACGAGCAGTACTTC. Residues: CSARLAGTKYEQYF.

In this sample, this clonotype turned up a few times. The V call is TRBV4-3, the J call TRBJ1-1, with D hard to call. Germline assignment: CDR1 LGHNA and CDR2 YSLEER. V lost 1 base and J lost 6, with 9 bases in between. The CDR3 totals 13 residues. The CDR3, as DNA: TGCGCCAGCAGCCAAGTCCGGTACGCTGAAGCTTTCTTT. Its translation is CASSQVRYAEAFF.

This clonotype occurred once. The rearrangement joins TRBV11-2 to TRBJ2-3; the D is unclear. The CDR3 has 14 residues. V dropped 4 bases and J dropped 2 bases, with 10 bases sitting between them. Germline-derived CDR1 and CDR2 are SGHAT and FQNNGV. CDR3 sequence reads: CASSSVSFTDTQYF. DNA of the CDR3: TGTGCCAGCAGCTCAGTCTCCTTCACAGATACGCAGTATTTT.